The rows below give T cell receptor beta chains drawn from one sample of a study. One entry per CDR3 protein, called by TCRdb with MiXCR from the 5' RACE reads. The sample contains around 50,000 distinct CDR3 sequences, 28% of which appear only once. Material: tumor-infiltrating memory CD4+ T cells sorted from the breast tumor. The receptors were sampled from a female donor with breast cancer. The CDR3 runs from the conserved cysteine through the conserved F or W. A D gene is named only where the DNA matches it firmly. Size values are once, few and many counts, or a class for expanded clones, and some rows have none.

v_call	j_call	d_call	clone_size	cdr3_nt	cdr3_aa
TRBV29-1	TRBJ1-1	-	-	TGCAGCGCGACACAGAACACTGAAGCTTTCTTT	CSATQNTEAFF
TRBV6-5	TRBJ1-1	-	-	TGTGCCAGCCACGGGACGAACACTGAAGCTTTCTTT	CASHGTNTEAFF
TRBV3-1	TRBJ2-1	-	-	TGCGCCAGCAGGCGGGGAGGCAATGAGCAGTTCTTC	CASRRGGNEQFF
TRBV7-6	TRBJ2-7	TRBD2	few	TGTGCCAGCAGCTTCTGGCTAGCGGGTAGTAGGCACGAGCAGTACTTC	CASSFWLAGSRHEQYF
TRBV11-2	TRBJ1-6	-	-	TGTGCCAGCAGCTCCCAGAATTCACCCCTCCACTTT	CASSSQNSPLHF
TRBV12-3/TRBV12-4	TRBJ1-5	-	few	TGTGCCAGCAGTTTAGAGAAGCGCGATCAGCCCCAGCATTTT	CASSLEKRDQPQHF
TRBV5-6	TRBJ1-4	-	-	TGTGCCAGCAGCCGACAGTCAGCTACGCAAAAACTGTTTTTT	CASSRQSATQKLFF
TRBV29-1	TRBJ1-1	-	few	TGCAGCGTTGATCGTGACGCGTACGGGAGTCCAGCTTTCTTT	CSVDRDAYGSPAFF
TRBV7-9	TRBJ1-2	TRBD1	-	TGTGCCAGCAGCCAGGGACAGGATTACTACACCTTC	CASSQGQDYYTF
TRBV5-1	TRBJ2-6	TRBD1	many	TGCGCCAGCAGCCCGCCCGGACAGGCTGGGGCCAACGTCCTGACTTTC	CASSPPGQAGANVLTF
TRBV7-3	TRBJ2-6	-	few	TGTGCCAGCAGTTCGATGAACTCTGGGGCCAACGTCCTGACTTTC	CASSSMNSGANVLTF
TRBV15	TRBJ1-2	-	-	TGTGCCACCAGCAGTTACGGGCCAGGGAGCGGCATTCGTGGCTACACCTTC	CATSSYGPGSGIRGYTF
TRBV7-2	TRBJ2-7	TRBD1	-	TGTGCCAGCAGCGGGGACAGGAACGAGCAGTACTTC	CASSGDRNEQYF
TRBV6-6	TRBJ1-2	-	-	TGTGCCAGCAGCTCGCCTATTACGCTTGGCTACACCTTC	CASSSPITLGYTF
TRBV6-5	TRBJ1-3	-	few	TGTGCCAGCAGCTCGGGATACACCTCTGGAAACACCATATATTTT	CASSSGYTSGNTIYF
TRBV5-5	TRBJ2-6	-	few	TGTGCCAGCAGCTTGGACAGACCGCTTATAGCTTTTTCTCTAGGGGCCAACGTCCTGACTTTC	CASSLDRPLIAFSLGANVLTF
TRBV6-5	TRBJ2-7	TRBD2	-	TGTGCCAGCAGTTACTCGCCGGGACTAGACTCGCAGTACTTC	CASSYSPGLDSQYF
TRBV7-3	TRBJ2-3	-	many	TGTGCCAGCTCGGGGAGCGGGAGCACAGATACGCAGTATTTT	CASSGSGSTDTQYF
TRBV7-9	TRBJ2-1	TRBD2	few	TGTGCCAGCAGCCGACCGCCCGGACTAGCGGAGAGGGATGAGCAGTTCTTC	CASSRPPGLAERDEQFF
TRBV5-1	TRBJ1-6	-	-	TGCGCCAGCAGCTTGCCAGGGATTAATTCACCCCTCCACTTT	CASSLPGINSPLHF
TRBV2	TRBJ1-5	-	few	TGTGCCAGCAGGGTCCCAGTACCAAATCAGCCCCAGCATTTT	CASRVPVPNQPQHF
TRBV5-1	TRBJ2-3	TRBD2	few	TGCGCCAGCAGCTTTGGACTAGCGGGAGCCGCAGATACGCAGTATTTT	CASSFGLAGAADTQYF
TRBV6-2/TRBV6-3	TRBJ2-3	-	few	TGTGCCAGCAGTCCTCTAGCGCGCACAGATACGCAGTATTTT	CASSPLARTDTQYF
TRBV9	TRBJ1-6	-	few	TGTGCCAGCAGCCCGGGGGGAGGGTATAATTCACCCCTCCACTTT	CASSPGGGYNSPLHF
TRBV6-5	TRBJ1-2	TRBD1	many	TGTGCCAGCAGTATCACGACAGGGGCCTATGGCTACACCTTC	CASSITTGAYGYTF
TRBV5-1	TRBJ1-2	-	few	TGCGCCAGCAGCTCAAGGCGGGAAGGGGTTGATGGCGACACCTTC	CASSSRREGVDGDTF
TRBV6-6	TRBJ1-2	-	few	TGTGCCAGCAGGTTACCCCAGGAGGGCTACACCTTC	CASRLPQEGYTF
TRBV7-9	TRBJ2-7	-	-	TGTGCCAGCAGCTTAGCGCGGGAAGACGAGCAGTACTTC	CASSLAREDEQYF
TRBV7-9	TRBJ1-2	-	-	TGTGCCAGCATCAAACAGGGTCTCTTAGATGGCTACACCTTC	CASIKQGLLDGYTF
TRBV21-1	TRBJ2-3	-	few	TGTGCCAGCACCCCAGGGGGGAAGACAGATACGCAGTATTTT	CASTPGGKTDTQYF
TRBV24-1	TRBJ2-5	TRBD2	many	TGTGCCACCAGTGATTTCTGGGGAGCGGGAGCGCAAGAGACCCAGTACTTC	CATSDFWGAGAQETQYF
TRBV29-1	TRBJ1-1	-	few	TGCAGCGCGGTACGTCAGGGTCGGGCTGAAGCTTTCTTT	CSAVRQGRAEAFF
TRBV6-6	TRBJ2-7	TRBD1	-	TGTGCCAGCAGGGGCCGGGACAGACTCTACGAGCAGTACTTC	CASRGRDRLYEQYF
TRBV5-1	TRBJ2-3	TRBD2	-	TGCGCCAGCAGCTTCCGACTAGCGGGGAATACAGAGACGCAGTATTTT	CASSFRLAGNTETQYF
TRBV7-2	TRBJ1-5	-	-	TGTGCCAGCAGCTTAGTCGCAGGGAGCCCCCATCAGCCCCAGCATTTT	CASSLVAGSPHQPQHF
TRBV15	TRBJ2-1	-	-	TGTGCCACCAGCAGAGAGGGCCCCGGGTACTACAATGAGCAGTTCTTC	CATSREGPGYYNEQFF
TRBV7-3	TRBJ1-1	-	-	TGTGCCAGCAGCCTCAATCTGGACACTGAAGCTTTCTTT	CASSLNLDTEAFF
TRBV7-3	TRBJ2-3	TRBD2	few	TGTGCCAGCTCGCTAGCGGGAGATACGTCAGATACGCAGTATTTT	CASSLAGDTSDTQYF
TRBV20-1	TRBJ2-1	-	-	TGCAGTGCTCCAACGACTTCAGGCGATGAGCAGTCCTTC	CSAPTTSGDEQSF
TRBV5-6	TRBJ1-2	-	few	TGTGCCAGCAGCCTTGCCGGGACGGATGGGGGGGGCTACACCTTC	CASSLAGTDGGGYTF
TRBV5-1	TRBJ1-2	-	many	TGCGCCAGCAGCTTGGCGACGCAGGGCCATGGCTACACCTTC	CASSLATQGHGYTF
TRBV7-2	TRBJ2-1	-	-	TGTGCCAGCAGCTTATGGGCCGCTGGGGTTGGCAATGAGCAGTTCTTC	CASSLWAAGVGNEQFF
TRBV7-9	TRBJ2-3	-	-	TGTGCCAGCAGCTTGGACGGTTCTTTCACAGATACGCAGTATTTT	CASSLDGSFTDTQYF
TRBV29-1	TRBJ1-4	-	many	TGCAGCGTCGGGGGTGGACAGAATGAAAAACTGTTTTTT	CSVGGGQNEKLFF
TRBV28	TRBJ2-6	-	-	TGTGCCAGCAGTTTCATTGCTGGGGCCAACGTCCTGACTTTC	CASSFIAGANVLTF
TRBV7-2	TRBJ1-2	TRBD1	-	TGTGCCAGCAGCCTCTATACAGGGGAAGGCTACACCTTC	CASSLYTGEGYTF
TRBV3-1	TRBJ1-5	-	-	TGTGCCAGCAGCCGTCCAGGTCAGGGAGGCAATCAGCCCCAGCATTTT	CASSRPGQGGNQPQHF
TRBV25-1	TRBJ1-6	-	once	TGTGCCAGCAGTTCCTGGGCCAGCCAGCTCCACTTT	CASSSWASQLHF
TRBV7-3	TRBJ2-3	TRBD1	-	TGTGCCAGCAGCTTGGGGAGGACAGGGCGGAGTACAGATACGCAGTATTTT	CASSLGRTGRSTDTQYF
TRBV11-2	TRBJ1-1	-	few	TGTGCCAGCAGCCTTGGGGGTGTGAACACTGAAGCTTTCTTT	CASSLGGVNTEAFF
TRBV7-8	TRBJ2-1	-	-	TGTGCCAGCAGCTTAGACAACAAGTTCTTC	CASSLDNKFF
TRBV5-6	TRBJ2-5	TRBD2	-	TGTGCCAGCAGCTTTAGCGGGAGCCAAGAGACCCAGTACTTC	CASSFSGSQETQYF